This TCR beta chain appears in the sequencing data of a study of cytomegalovirus exposure and HLA in healthy donors. PCR employed 60 Vbeta and 13 Jbeta primers. Assay: immunoSEQ multiplex PCR; the TCRdb copy retains only in-frame clones and omits some. The sample's table shows 80,000 to 95,000 clones. The V end lost 2 bases, the J end lost 1 base, and 11 bases lay between the germline ends. Germline assignment: CDR1 MNHNS and CDR2 SASEGT. This CDR3 has 16 residues. Material for sequencing was PBMCs. This receptor was taken from a woman in her twenties or thirties in good health and CMV-seronegative. The chain is built from TRBV6-1 and TRBJ1-4; D not certain. The CDR3 region is CASSEKREVTNEKLFF. CDR3 bases: TGTGCCAGCAGTGAAAAGAGGGAAGTAACTAATGAAAAACTGTTTTTT.